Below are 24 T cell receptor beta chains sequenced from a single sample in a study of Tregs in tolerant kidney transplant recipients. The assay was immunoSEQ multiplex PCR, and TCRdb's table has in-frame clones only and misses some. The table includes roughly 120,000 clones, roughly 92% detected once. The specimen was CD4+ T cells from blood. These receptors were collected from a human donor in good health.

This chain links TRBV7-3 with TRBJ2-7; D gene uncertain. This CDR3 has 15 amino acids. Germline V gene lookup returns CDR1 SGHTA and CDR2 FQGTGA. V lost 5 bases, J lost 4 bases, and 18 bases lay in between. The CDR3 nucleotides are TGTGCCAGCAGCCGTTTATCGGTTAGTCAGTACGAGCAGTACTTC. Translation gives CASSRLSVSQYEQYF.

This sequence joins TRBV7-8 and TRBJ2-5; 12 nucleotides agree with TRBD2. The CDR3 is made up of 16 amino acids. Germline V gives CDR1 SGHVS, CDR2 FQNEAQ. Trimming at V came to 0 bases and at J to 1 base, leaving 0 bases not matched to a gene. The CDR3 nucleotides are TGTGCCAGCAGCTTAGCGACTAGCGGGGGCCAAGAGACCCAGTACTTC. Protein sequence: CASSLATSGGQETQYF.

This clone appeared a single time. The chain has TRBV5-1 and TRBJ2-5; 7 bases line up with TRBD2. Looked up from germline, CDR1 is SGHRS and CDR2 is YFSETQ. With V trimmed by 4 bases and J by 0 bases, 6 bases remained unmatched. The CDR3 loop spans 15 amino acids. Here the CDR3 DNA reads TGCGCCAGCAGCGGGGGGGACCCGTACCAAGAGACCCAGTACTTC. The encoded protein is CASSGGDPYQETQYF.

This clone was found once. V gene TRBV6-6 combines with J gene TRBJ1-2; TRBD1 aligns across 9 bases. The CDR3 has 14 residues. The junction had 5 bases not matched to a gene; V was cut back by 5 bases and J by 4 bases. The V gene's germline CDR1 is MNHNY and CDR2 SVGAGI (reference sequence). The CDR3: CASSHTGQGYGYTF. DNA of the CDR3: TGTGCCAGCAGTCATACGGGACAGGGCTATGGCTACACCTTC.

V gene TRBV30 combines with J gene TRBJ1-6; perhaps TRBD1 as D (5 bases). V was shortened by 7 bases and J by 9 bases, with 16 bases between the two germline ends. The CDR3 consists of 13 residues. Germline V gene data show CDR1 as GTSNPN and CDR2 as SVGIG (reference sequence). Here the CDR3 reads CASSSSGGSPLHF. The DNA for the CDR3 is TGTGCCTCCTCGTCTTCTGGGGGTTCACCCCTCCACTTT.

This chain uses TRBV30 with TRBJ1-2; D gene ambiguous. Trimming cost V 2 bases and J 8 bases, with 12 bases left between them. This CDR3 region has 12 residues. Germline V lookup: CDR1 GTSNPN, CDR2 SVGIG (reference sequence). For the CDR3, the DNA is TGTGCCTGGAGTAGCAGTGTTGGGGGCTACACCTTC. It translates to CAWSSSVGGYTF.

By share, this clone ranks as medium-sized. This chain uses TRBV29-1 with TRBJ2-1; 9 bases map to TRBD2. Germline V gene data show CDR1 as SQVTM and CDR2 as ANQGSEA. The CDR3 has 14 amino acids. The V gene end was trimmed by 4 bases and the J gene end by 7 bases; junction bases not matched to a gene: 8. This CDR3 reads CSVVGGRARNEQFF. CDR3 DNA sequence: TGCAGCGTTGTAGGCGGGAGGGCGCGTAATGAGCAGTTCTTC.

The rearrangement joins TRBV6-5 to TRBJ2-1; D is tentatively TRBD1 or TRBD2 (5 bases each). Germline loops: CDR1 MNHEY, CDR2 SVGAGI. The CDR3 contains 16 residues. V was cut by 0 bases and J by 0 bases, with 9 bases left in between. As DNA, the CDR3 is TGTGCCAGCAGTTACTCCGGGGCCAGCTCCTACAATGAGCAGTTCTTC. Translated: CASSYSGASSYNEQFF.

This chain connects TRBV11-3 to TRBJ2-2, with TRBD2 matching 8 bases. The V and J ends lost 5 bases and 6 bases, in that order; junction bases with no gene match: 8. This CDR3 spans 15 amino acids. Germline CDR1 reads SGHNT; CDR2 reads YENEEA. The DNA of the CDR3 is TGTGCCAGCAGCCTAAGCGGGAGCGCGGCCGGGGAGCTGTTTTTT. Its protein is CASSLSGSAAGELFF.

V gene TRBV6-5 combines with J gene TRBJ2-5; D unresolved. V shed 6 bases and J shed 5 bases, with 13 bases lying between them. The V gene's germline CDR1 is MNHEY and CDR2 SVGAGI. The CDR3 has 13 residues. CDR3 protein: CASSPLRFETQYF. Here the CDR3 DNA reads TGTGCCAGCAGCCCGCTCAGGTTTGAGACCCAGTACTTC.

CDR3 coding DNA: TGTGCCAGCAGCCATTTATTCCGGGGGAGTCCCGGGGAGCTGTTTTTT. Translated, it gives CASSHLFRGSPGELFF. The J gene is TRBJ2-2, the V gene TRBV7-8; weak D call: TRBD2 (6 bases). V was shortened by 5 bases and J by 6 bases, with 19 bases between the two germline ends. CDR3 size: 16 residues. Germline V CDR1 and CDR2: SGHVS, FQNEAQ.

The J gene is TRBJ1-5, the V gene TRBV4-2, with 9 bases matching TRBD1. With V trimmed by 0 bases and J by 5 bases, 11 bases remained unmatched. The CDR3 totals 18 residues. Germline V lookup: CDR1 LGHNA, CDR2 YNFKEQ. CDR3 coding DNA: TGTGCCAGCAGCCAAGAGATAACCGGGACAGGGTCGCATCAGCCCCAGCATTTT. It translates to CASSQEITGTGSHQPQHF.

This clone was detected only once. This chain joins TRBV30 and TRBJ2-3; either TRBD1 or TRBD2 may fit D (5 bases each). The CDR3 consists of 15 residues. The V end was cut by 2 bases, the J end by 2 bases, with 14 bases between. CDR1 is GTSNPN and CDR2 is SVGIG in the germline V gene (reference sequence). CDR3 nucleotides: TGTGCCTGGAGTCACGGGACCTATAACACAGATACGCAGTATTTT. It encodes CAWSHGTYNTDTQYF.

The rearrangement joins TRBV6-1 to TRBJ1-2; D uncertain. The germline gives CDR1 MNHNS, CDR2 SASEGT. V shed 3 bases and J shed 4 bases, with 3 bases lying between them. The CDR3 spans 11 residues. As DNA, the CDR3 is TGTGCCAGCAGTGACAGCTATGGCTACACCTTC. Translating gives CASSDSYGYTF.

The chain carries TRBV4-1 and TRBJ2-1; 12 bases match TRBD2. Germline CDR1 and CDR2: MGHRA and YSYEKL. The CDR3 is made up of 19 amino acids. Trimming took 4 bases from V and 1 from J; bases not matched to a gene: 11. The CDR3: CASSRQASGGVGSYNEQFF. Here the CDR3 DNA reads TGCGCCAGCAGCCGGCAGGCTAGCGGGGGGGTCGGATCCTACAATGAGCAGTTCTTC.

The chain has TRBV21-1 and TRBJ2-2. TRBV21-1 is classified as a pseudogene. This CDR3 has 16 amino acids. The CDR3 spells CASSKNSGPTTGELFF. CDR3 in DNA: TGTGCCAGCAGCAAAAATTCGGGACCCACCACCGGGGAGCTGTTTTTT.

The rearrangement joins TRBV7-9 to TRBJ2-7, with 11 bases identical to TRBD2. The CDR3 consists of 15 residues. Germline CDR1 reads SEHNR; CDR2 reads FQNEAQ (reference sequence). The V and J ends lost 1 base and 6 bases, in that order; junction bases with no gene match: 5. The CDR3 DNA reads TGTGCCAGCAGCTTAGGTAGCGGGAGGGCGATCGAGCAGTACTTC. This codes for CASSLGSGRAIEQYF.

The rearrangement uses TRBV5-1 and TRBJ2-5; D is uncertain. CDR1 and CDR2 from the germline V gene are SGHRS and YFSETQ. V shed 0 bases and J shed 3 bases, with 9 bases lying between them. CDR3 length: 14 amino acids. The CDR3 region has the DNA TGCGCCAGCAGCTTGGCCCCGGCAAAAGAGACCCAGTACTTC. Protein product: CASSLAPAKETQYF. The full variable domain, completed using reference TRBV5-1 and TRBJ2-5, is KAGVTQTPRYLIKTRGQQVTLSCSPISGHRSVSWYQQTPGQGLQFLFEYFSETQRNKGNFPGRFSGRQFSNSRSEMNVSTLELGDSALYLCASSLAPAKETQYFGPGTRLLVL.

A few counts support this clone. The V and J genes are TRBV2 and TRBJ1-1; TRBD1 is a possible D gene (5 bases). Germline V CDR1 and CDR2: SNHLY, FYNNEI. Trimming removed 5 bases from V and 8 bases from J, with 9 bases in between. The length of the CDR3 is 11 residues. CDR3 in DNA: TGTGCCAGCAGTTTCGGGGGGGAAGCTTTCTTT. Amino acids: CASSFGGEAFF.

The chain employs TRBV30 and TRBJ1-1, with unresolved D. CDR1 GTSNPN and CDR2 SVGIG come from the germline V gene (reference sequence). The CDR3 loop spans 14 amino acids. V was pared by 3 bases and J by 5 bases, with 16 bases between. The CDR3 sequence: CAWSRGNFGTEAFF. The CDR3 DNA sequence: TGTGCCTGGAGCCGAGGGAATTTTGGGACTGAAGCTTTCTTT.

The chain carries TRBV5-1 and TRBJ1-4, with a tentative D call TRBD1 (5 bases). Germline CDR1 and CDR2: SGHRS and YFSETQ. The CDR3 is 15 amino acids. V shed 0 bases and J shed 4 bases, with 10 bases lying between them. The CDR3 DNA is TGCGCCAGCAGCTTGGTTCCAGGGAGTAATGAAAAACTGTTTTTT. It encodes CASSLVPGSNEKLFF.

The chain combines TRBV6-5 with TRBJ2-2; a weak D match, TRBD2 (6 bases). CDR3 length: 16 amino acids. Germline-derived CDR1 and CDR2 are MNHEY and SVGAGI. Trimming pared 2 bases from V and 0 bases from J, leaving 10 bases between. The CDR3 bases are TGTGCCAGCAGTTACGGGCGGGGCGCGAACACCGGGGAGCTGTTTTTT. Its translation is CASSYGRGANTGELFF.

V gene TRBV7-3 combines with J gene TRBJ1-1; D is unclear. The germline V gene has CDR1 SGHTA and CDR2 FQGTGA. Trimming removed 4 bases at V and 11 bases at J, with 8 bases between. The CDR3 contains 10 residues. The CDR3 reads CASSSPTAFF. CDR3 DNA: TGTGCCAGCAGCTCCCCTACCGCTTTCTTT.

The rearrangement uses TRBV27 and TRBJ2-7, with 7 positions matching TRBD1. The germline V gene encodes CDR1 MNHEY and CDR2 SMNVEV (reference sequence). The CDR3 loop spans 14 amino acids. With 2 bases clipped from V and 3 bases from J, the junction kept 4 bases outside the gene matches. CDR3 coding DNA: TGTGCCAGCAGTTTACAACGGGACAGCTACGAGCAGTACTTC. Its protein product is CASSLQRDSYEQYF.